The clone carrying this T cell receptor (beta chain) was observed many times. Antigen unknown. This specimen comes from a study of prognosis after radiotherapy for stage I lung cancer. Turning to the study itself: Recruitment took place in Nanjing, China, where patients with stage I non-small cell lung cancer were enrolled between early 2018 and early 2019. Patient ages ran from about 53 to 85, with a median of approximately 70 years, and the group had about a dozen men and 6 women. With a biologically effective dose of at least 100 Gy, radiotherapy took the form of SBRT split into 3 to 5 fractions. General study findings and limits: The study found lower Shannon entropy after stereotactic body radiation therapy in patients who developed distant metastases.

Genomic DNA provided the template from which TCR beta CDR3 was amplified by two-round multiplex PCR. Primers (each specific to one TRBV or TRBJ gene) were used in first-round PCR. TCRdb re-called the multiplex PCR reads with MiXCR, one entry per CDR3 protein. The sample includes tens of thousands of distinct CDR3 sequences, over 30% seen only once; the top ten take approximately 9%. This sequence originates from a donor at least 50 years old with non-small cell lung cancer. The sequenced sample was PBMCs, obtained before or after stereotactic body radiation therapy (not recorded which).

CDR3 nucleotides: TGTGCCAGCTCACCAGGAGCTCCTTACAATGAGCAGTTCTTC. Protein sequence: CASSPGAPYNEQFF. J is TRBJ2-1 and V is TRBV18; no clear D gene. The V end lost 2 bases, the J end lost 4 bases, and 9 bases lay between the germline ends. Germline lookup yields CDR1 KGHSH and CDR2 LQKENI. The CDR3 covers 14 residues. The full variable domain, rest sourced from reference TRBV18 and TRBJ2-1, is NAGVMQNPRHLVRRRGQEARLRCSPMKGHSHVYWYRQLPEEGLKFMVYLQKENIIDESGMPKERFSAEFPKEGPSILRIQQVVRGDSAAYFCASSPGAPYNEQFFGPGTRLTVL.